This T cell receptor beta chain was profiled in a study of cytomegalovirus exposure and HLA in healthy donors (dated 2017 in TCRdb). Concerning the study at large: An earlier analysis of a few hundred of the donors reported approximately 260 Gb of sequence data and about 120 million unique TCR beta sequences obtained from about 179 million T cells. Donor age, sex, ethnicity and CMV serostatus were compiled together with the repertoire data. High-throughput TCR immunosequencing, statistical association of individual TCRs with disease status, and machine learning were combined to predict cytomegalovirus infection status. Among approximately 370 genotyped donors of the cohort, an average of approximately 200,000 unique TCR beta nucleotide sequences was sequenced per donor, of which about 18% were non-productive. An earlier analysis of approximately 630 of the donors applied high-throughput TCR beta sequencing to assess whether each TCR beta V gene segment acted as functional or pseudogenic. A later analysis re-analyzed previously published TCR beta repertoires from roughly 630 donors and added high-resolution HLA genotyping to study TCR occurrence patterns. The T cell repertoires of several hundred subjects were profiled by immunosequencing and related to cytomegalovirus serostatus. HLA typing covered class I and class II loci at four-digit resolution. Of the 300 to 450 genotyped donors, over 70% fell in the genetic ancestry cluster associated with self-reported Caucasian donors. Genome-wide SNP genotypes for about 65% of the roughly 670 donors were used in a later genetic analysis, which treated that subset as a discovery cohort. The study aimed to test whether signatures of past pathogen exposure could be identified by cataloging public T cell receptors. Every repertoire in the discovery cohort had been generated on one and the same sequencing platform. A separate validation cohort of over 95 different subjects was used in addition to the 666-subject first cohort. An early release covering roughly 580 HLA-typed donors comprised approximately 290 gigabases of sequencing data and roughly 85 million unique TCR sequences. Rather than drawing on any new phenotypic data, the later analysis identified candidate immune exposures from TCR beta sequences and the way those sequences occurred across donors. Four to six DR-DQ haplotypes were handled as single units for association and clustering because linkage in the cohort was strong. Typing coverage varied by locus: roughly 620-640 donors for A, B, C, DRB1 and DQB1; more than 500 for DQA1; around 610 for DPA1; more than 450 for DPB1. Results and caveats for the whole study, not just this receptor: In vitro tests confirmed that a few of the cytomegalovirus-associated TCR beta chains recognize cytomegalovirus antigens. Assigning TCR associations to individual alleles was difficult when HLA alleles, especially DR and DQ, strongly co-occurred. The presence/absence analyses assumed that sequencing depth was roughly uniform across donors, and that assumption may not be true. Correlated functional status among segregating V segments might be attributable to linkage disequilibrium, but an unknown experimental factor could not be ruled out. Most TCR sequences were observed very rarely across donors, whereas some public TCRs were present in many individuals. Because HLA typing was unavailable for some donors at each locus, only the typed subset was used in association tests. The study listed 150 to 200 TCR beta chains as associated with cytomegalovirus. The authors suggested that the approach could potentially be extended to other disease states and immunological phenotypes. Immune exposure information for the cohort was limited to CMV serostatus. In an earlier analysis of 587 of the donors, most TCR beta V segments were observed in productive rearrangements about 90% or about 30% of the time, broadly matching IMGT annotations. Because counts were too low, about 15 rarely observed V segments, including chromosome 9 orphons, were left out of the earlier analysis of approximately 500 of the donors. Only TCR beta chains were sequenced in this cohort, and the absence of alpha or paired-chain data limited detectable features. A further reported finding was that TCR beta sequences accurately predicted the HLA-A and HLA-B alleles for most subjects in the first cohort. In a later analysis, the rate of TCR association differed among HLA loci, with DRB1 alleles having the most associated TCRs and HLA-C alleles having the fewest. A later analysis found that most CMV-associated TCR beta chains appeared HLA-restricted, with HLA associations seemingly driven largely by CMV exposure. In a later genetic analysis, a missense DCLRE1C variant was associated with V-gene and J-gene trimming of TCR beta chains, and the association was replicated in an independent cohort. The classifier was reported to diagnose cytomegalovirus status with high specificity and sensitivity in both the original and validation cohorts. Compared with the roughly 600-donor mean, donors in an Asian-associated ancestry cluster had fewer N-insertions in productive TCRs, according to a later genetic analysis. The sequencing pipeline was judged likely to have produced a cluster of highly shared sequence variants as a technical artifact. A later analysis found that HLA-associated TCR beta chains were more clonally expanded and had lower generation probabilities than equally common non-associated chains. Some IMGT-functional V segments, including TRBV6-2 and TRBV6-3, could not be told apart with the 87-base-pair reads, so those segments were excluded. A later analysis associated about 16,000 TCR beta sequences with specific HLA alleles at a false discovery rate of 0.05. In a later analysis, several top co-occurrence clusters were reported to appear linked to parvovirus B19, influenza, CMV and Epstein-Barr virus.

The junction shows trimming of 4 bases on V and 3 bases on J, and the gene matches do not reach 5 bases of it. For CDR1 and CDR2, the germline V gene lists SGHVS and FNYEAQ. There are 16 amino acids in the CDR3, from cysteine to phenylalanine inclusive. The read is trimmed to its CDR3 DNA, 48 bases read in frame from base 1. The library was built by means of the immunoSEQ multiplex PCR assay. For the multiplex PCR, a mixture combining 60 forward primers for TCR Vbeta segments and 13 reverse primers for TCR Jbeta segments was used. A multiplex PCR assay on genomic DNA amplified the CDR3 region of rearranged TCR beta genes. The Illumina HiSeq System was used to sequence the amplified TCR beta libraries as 87-base-pair reads. The authors processed their data as follows. Across the 700 or so repertoires, a later analysis counted tens of millions of unique TCR beta chains, around 11 million of which were shared by at least two donors. To remove PCR and sequencing errors, raw reads were error-corrected and collapsed into unique sequences using a nearest-neighbor algorithm that merged closely related sequences. CDR3 sequences were aligned to IMGT reference sequences to assign V, D and J gene segments. For a sequence to be retained, a match of at least six nucleotides was required to both a V gene segment and a J gene segment. Rearrangements were called productive when the CDR3 lacked stop codons and stayed in frame with V and J; all others were non-productive. CDR3 was defined by IMGT convention, running from the second conserved V-encoded cysteine to the conserved J-encoded phenylalanine. The earlier analysis of around 640 of the donors excluded sequences that lacked an unambiguous match to a single V gene segment. An earlier analysis of under 750 of the donors called V segments functional above 56.7% productive rearrangements and segregating when the between-donor standard deviation exceeded 5%. A statistical classification framework was built for diagnosing cytomegalovirus status from the catalog of TCR beta chain sequences. V and J gene assignment, in a later analysis, came from comparing TCR nucleotide sequences with IMGT/GENE-DB human TR gene sequences. Using the TCRdist pipeline, a later analysis assigned CDR3 sequences along with most-parsimonious VDJ recombination scenarios. A later analysis defined each TCR beta chain by its CDR3 amino acid sequence plus V-gene family, and excluded reads lacking a unique V-gene family. As a way to deal with suspected cross-contamination and a sequencing artifact, a later analysis dropped approximately 590 nucleotide sequences that were highly shared and had low generation probability. In a later analysis, a clonal expansion index was calculated for each public chain from normalized within-repertoire ranks of inferred template counts. Generation probabilities in a later analysis came from a VDJ recombination model fitted to out-of-frame rearrangements, and those results were checked against IGoR. A later analysis scored TCR-TCR, TCR-HLA and TCR-CMV co-occurrence with hypergeometric tests, applying a repertoire-size bias correction to TCR pairs. In a later analysis, false discovery rates were estimated by permuting HLA or CMV assignments 20 times. In a later analysis, co-occurring TCRs were grouped with DBSCAN, and TCRdist sequence similarity was added when clustering was performed within HLA-allele-positive subsets. Repertoires with fewer than 30,000 or more than 120,000 public chains, plus five repertoires with anomalous nucleotide sharing, were excluded from co-occurrence clustering. TCRdb retrieved this table from immuneACCESS and kept in-frame rearrangements only. Not all clones are present; in checked studies, unresolved V genes account for under half, and no reason is known for the remainder. V, J and clone size are those of that table, while D and trimming were read from the DNA. This sample holds about 130,000 clones; around four fifths were observed only once. The ten top clones hold under 3% of the sample.

The cohort consisted of 670 or so healthy bone marrow donors. Cohort members were all nominally healthy when sampled, although unrecorded immune exposures were likely present. The donor was CMV seronegative and was included in the group of several hundred seronegative cohort members. Every donor gave a peripheral blood sample, and the peripheral blood mononuclear cells from that sample were used for TCR beta sequencing. Genomic DNA was extracted from the blood cell samples with the Qiagen DNeasy Blood Extraction Kit. A word on this clone: No antigen is known for it. Base qualities were left out, and no much larger clone turns up one base away.

The receptor chain draws on TRBV7-6 and TRBJ1-3; 11 junctional bases match TRBD1. The specimen was PBMCs. This receptor was identified in a boy aged 2 to 9 in good health and CMV-seronegative. The nucleotides read TGTGCCAGCAGCTCGGGACAGGGGGTCGGTGGAAACACCATATATTTT. Its translation is CASSSGQGVGGNTIYF.